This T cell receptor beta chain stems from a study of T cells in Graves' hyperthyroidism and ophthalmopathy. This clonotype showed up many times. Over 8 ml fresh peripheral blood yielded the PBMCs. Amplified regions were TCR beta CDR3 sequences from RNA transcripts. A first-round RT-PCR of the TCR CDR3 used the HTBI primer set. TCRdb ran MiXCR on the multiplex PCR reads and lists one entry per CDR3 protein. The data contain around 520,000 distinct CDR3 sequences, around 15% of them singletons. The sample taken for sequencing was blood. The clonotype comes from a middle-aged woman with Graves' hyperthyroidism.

The chain's CDR3 is CASSKEAGASYEQYF. The CDR3 DNA reads as TGTGCCAGCAGTAAAGAAGCGGGAGCGTCCTACGAGCAGTACTTC. The V and J genes are TRBV6-1 and TRBJ2-7, with 8 bases fitting TRBD2. With V trimmed by 5 bases and J by 1 base, 7 bases remained unmatched. The CDR3 runs 15 residues. Germline V gene sequence: CDR1 MNHNS, CDR2 SASEGT.